The clone carrying this T cell receptor (beta chain) occurred a few times. The antigen is unknown. The data stem from a study of identical twins. Each CDR3 protein is one row after TCRdb ran MiXCR on the 5' RACE reads. The data contain 1.5 million to 2 million distinct CDR3 sequences, about 31% of them singletons. This CDR3 comprises 16 residues. Germline CDR1 and CDR2: LNHDA and SQIVND (reference sequence). V lost 3 bases, J lost 5 bases, and 9 bases stayed unmatched. General study findings and limits: The more abundant beta clonotypes in cord blood had fewer insertions, and memory repertoires did not show this.

The chain recombines TRBV19 with TRBJ2-1, with 8 bases aligning to TRBD1. Source material: cord blood. The TCR comes from a newborn girl in good health. The CDR3 spells CASSMSGTGVNNEQFF. CDR3 nucleotide sequence: TGTGCCAGTAGTATGAGTGGGACAGGAGTCAACAATGAGCAGTTCTTC.